One and the same sample provided the 21 T cell receptor beta chains below, sequenced in a study of T-cell reconstitution after alpha-beta-depleted transplantation in children. The TCRbeta library was prepared with unique molecular identifiers. TCRdb reprocessed the PCR reads with MiXCR, giving one entry per CDR3 protein. The table records 480,000 or so distinct CDR3 sequences, over 9.5% of them present only once. The sequenced sample was PBMCs, obtained before TCRalphabeta/CD19-depleted stem cell transplant. These receptors came from a child between 2 and 9 years old with inherited bone marrow failure, due to receive a stem cell transplant.

At least ten counts were recorded for this clonotype. The chain uses TRBV29-1 and TRBJ2-1, with D maybe TRBD2 (5 bases). Looked up from germline, CDR1 is SQVTM and CDR2 is ANQGSEA. This CDR3 is 13 amino acids long. V gave up 1 base and J gave up 6 bases, with 10 bases separating them. The CDR3 DNA reads TGCAGCGTTGAAGCGGGGTACGGCAATGAGCAGTTCTTC. It codes for CSVEAGYGNEQFF.

This clonotype was recorded at least ten times. The CDR3, as DNA: TGTGCCAGCAGTTTAATGGGCCATCAGCCCCAGCATTTT. Protein: CASSLMGHQPQHF. The rearrangement uses TRBV27 and TRBJ1-5; the D is unclear. Trimming removed 2 bases from V and 5 bases from J, with 7 bases in between. The CDR3 loop spans 13 amino acids. Germline V gives CDR1 MNHEY, CDR2 SMNVEV (reference sequence).

This clonotype was detected ten times or more. The J gene is TRBJ2-7, the V gene TRBV9, with TRBD2 matching 14 bases. The germline V gene encodes CDR1 SGDLS and CDR2 YYNGEE. The CDR3 is made up of 15 amino acids. The V gene end was trimmed by 4 bases and the J gene end by 6 bases; junction bases not matched to a gene: 6. CDR3: CASSRGLAGVGEQYF. The CDR3 DNA reads TGTGCCAGCAGCAGGGGACTAGCGGGAGTAGGCGAGCAGTACTTC.

Ten or more counts support this clonotype. The gene calls are TRBV27 and TRBJ1-5; TRBD1 agrees at 8 bases. The CDR3 covers 14 residues. Germline loops: CDR1 MNHEY, CDR2 SMNVEV (reference sequence). With 2 bases clipped from V and 6 bases from J, the junction kept 3 bases outside the gene matches. CDR3 sequence (DNA): TGTGCCAGCAGTTTAGCAGGGGGCGGTCAGCCCCAGCATTTT. This gives the protein CASSLAGGGQPQHF.

There are a few counts of this clonotype. This chain links TRBV5-1 with TRBJ2-7; D may be TRBD2 (5 bases). Germline V CDR1 and CDR2: SGHRS, YFSETQ. Trimming took off 5 bases at V and 0 bases at J, with 18 bases between the two ends. The CDR3 is 16 residues long. The CDR3, as DNA: TGCGCCAGCAGTTCATGGAGGCGACCTTACTCCTACGAGCAGTACTTC. Its protein product is CASSSWRRPYSYEQYF.

This clonotype was counted ten times or more. CDR3 sequence reads: CASSLDGGGSEQYF. The CDR3 DNA follows: TGTGCCAGCAGCTTAGATGGAGGGGGAAGCGAGCAGTACTTC. The genes are TRBV7-9 and TRBJ2-7; D tentatively fits TRBD1 or TRBD2 (6 bases each). This CDR3 region has 14 residues. From germline, CDR1 is SEHNR and CDR2 FQNEAQ (reference sequence). V was cut by 1 base and J by 6 bases, with 13 bases left in between.

V is TRBV5-5 and J is TRBJ1-2, with D unclear. Trimming took 1 base from V and 2 from J, leaving 9 bases between them. Germline CDR1 SGHKS, CDR2 YYEKEE (reference sequence). The CDR3 contains 14 residues. The DNA for the CDR3 is TGTGCCAGCAGCTTGTGGTCCGGGAACTATGGCTACACCTTC. Its translation: CASSLWSGNYGYTF.

This clonotype was observed many times. The chain has TRBV9 and TRBJ1-1; no clear D. Trimming took off 0 bases at V and 4 bases at J, with 7 bases between the two ends. The CDR3 extends over 13 amino acids. Germline assignment: CDR1 SGDLS and CDR2 YYNGEE. CDR3 sequence (DNA): TGTGCCAGCAGCGTAGTGGGATCCACTGAAGCTTTCTTT. The encoded protein is CASSVVGSTEAFF. The full variable domain, rest sourced from reference TRBV9 and TRBJ1-1, is DSGVTQTPKHLITATGQRVTLRCSPRSGDLSVYWYQQSLDQGLQFLIQYYNGEERAKGNILERFSAQQFPDLHSELNLSSLELGDSALYFCASSVVGSTEAFFGQGTRLTVV.

Only a few counts were recorded for this clonotype. The V and J genes are TRBV12-3 or TRBV12-4 and TRBJ2-7, with a possible D match to TRBD2 (6 bases). CDR3 length equals 17 residues. V shed 4 bases and J shed 2 bases, with 21 bases lying between them. The CDR3 loop reads CASSSWGVGDGAYEQYF. The CDR3 region has the DNA TGTGCCAGCAGTTCGTGGGGGGTGGGGGATGGAGCCTACGAGCAGTACTTC.

This clonotype was observed many times. The rearrangement uses TRBV4-3 and TRBJ2-7; D may be TRBD2 (6 bases). Germline assignment: CDR1 LGHNA and CDR2 YSLEER. The germline V and J ends were trimmed by 0 bases and 2 bases, with 20 bases remaining between them. The CDR3 sequence is 18 residues long. CDR3: CASSQEHGSWHSPYEQYF. CDR3 in DNA: TGCGCCAGCAGCCAAGAGCACGGGAGCTGGCATAGTCCCTACGAGCAGTACTTC.

The sample holds many counts of this clonotype. The chain is built from TRBV4-2 and TRBJ1-2, with D perhaps TRBD1 (5 bases). Germline V gene data show CDR1 as LGHNA and CDR2 as YNFKEQ. The CDR3 covers 15 residues. Trimming shortened V by 0 bases and J by 4 bases, and 12 bases separated the two germline ends. CDR3 DNA: TGTGCCAGCAGCCAAGATCGGGGGGAGACCTATGGCTACACCTTC. Encoded protein: CASSQDRGETYGYTF.

This clonotype showed up many times. The DNA for the CDR3 is TGCGCCAGCAGCTTTAACGTGGTCAAGGGGGAAAAACTGTTTTTT. It codes for CASSFNVVKGEKLFF. The chain recombines TRBV5-1 with TRBJ1-4, with D perhaps matching TRBD1 (5 bases). Germline lookup yields CDR1 SGHRS and CDR2 YFSETQ. The V gene lost 2 bases and the J gene lost 8 bases, with 16 bases spanning the gap. The CDR3 consists of 15 residues.

This clonotype was observed many times. The chain joins TRBV4-3 to TRBJ2-7, with 7 bases lining up with TRBD1. This CDR3 contains 14 residues. CDR1 and CDR2 from the germline V gene are LGHNA and YSLEER. Trimming at V came to 1 base and at J to 3 bases, leaving 3 bases not matched to a gene. The CDR3 sequence: CASSQGTGHYEQYF. DNA of the CDR3: TGCGCCAGCAGCCAAGGGACAGGCCACTACGAGCAGTACTTC.

The chain combines TRBV2 with TRBJ2-2, with TRBD1 matching over 7 bases. CDR3 length: 14 amino acids. In germline, CDR1 is SNHLY, CDR2 FYNNEI. J gave up 2 bases and V 8 bases, and 5 bases lay outside the gene matches. Here the CDR3 DNA reads TGTGCCAGCCAGGGGGTAGAAAACACCGGGGAGCTGTTTTTT. This translates into CASQGVENTGELFF.

This clonotype was observed many times. This chain connects TRBV6-5 to TRBJ2-4, with D uncertain. This CDR3 contains 11 residues. V gave up 9 bases and J gave up 7 bases, with 10 bases separating them. Germline CDR1 is MNHEY and CDR2 is SVGAGI. The CDR3 here is CASSGGNIQYF. The CDR3 DNA sequence: TGTGCCAGTTCTGGTGGGAACATTCAGTACTTC.

This clonotype was observed many times. This chain uses TRBV27 with TRBJ1-1; TRBD1 is a possible D gene (6 bases). V lost 8 bases and J 11 bases, leaving 15 bases between the germline ends. This CDR3 is 11 amino acids long. Per germline, CDR1 MNHEY and CDR2 SMNVEV (reference sequence). CDR3 nucleotide sequence: TGTGCCAGCTTTTCGGGGGCTTTGGCTTTCTTT. This encodes CASFSGALAFF.

This clonotype was seen ten or more times. The chain carries TRBV6-6 and TRBJ1-2, with D unclear. Germline assignment: CDR1 MNHNY and CDR2 SVGAGI (reference sequence). Trimming took 0 bases from V and 7 from J, leaving 6 bases between them. This CDR3 has 12 amino acids. CDR3 coding DNA: TGTGCCAGCAGTTACTCGATGGGTGGCTACACCTTC. Amino acids: CASSYSMGGYTF.

This clonotype has at least ten counts. The chain links TRBV27 to TRBJ2-3; the match to TRBD1 covers 8 bases. Unmatched junction bases numbered 17, after V lost 6 bases and J lost 0 bases. The CDR3 runs 19 residues. The germline CDR1 and CDR2 sequences are MNHEY and SMNVEV (reference sequence). This CDR3 reads CASSLNWGQVLRSTDTQYF. The CDR3 nucleotides read TGTGCCAGCAGCTTGAATTGGGGACAGGTCCTCCGGAGCACAGATACGCAGTATTTT.

Ten or more counts support this clonotype. The chain joins TRBV4-1 to TRBJ2-7; the D call may be TRBD1 or TRBD2 (5 bases each). The germline CDR1 and CDR2 sequences are MGHRA and YSYEKL. There are 14 residues in the CDR3. Deletions cut 3 bases from V and 6 bases from J, with 15 bases between. The CDR3 DNA follows: TGCGCCAGCAGCCAGGGGACGGAGAACGTCGAGCAGTACTTC. Its translation is CASSQGTENVEQYF.

This clonotype has just a few counts. The CDR3 bases are TGCAGTGCCCACGGAGAGACCCAGTACTTC. Protein sequence: CSAHGETQYF. The rearrangement joins TRBV20-1 to TRBJ2-5; D uncertain. With 6 bases removed from V and 4 bases from J, the gap between germline ends came to 6 bases. CDR1 is DFQATT and CDR2 is SNEGSKA in the germline V gene (reference sequence). The CDR3 spans 10 residues.

This clonotype was counted ten times or more. The chain recombines TRBV10-3 with TRBJ2-3; 10 nucleotides match TRBD1. In germline, CDR1 is ENHRY, CDR2 SYGVKD. V shed 2 bases and J 4 bases; nucleotides not matched to a gene: 3. CDR3 length: 15 residues. The CDR3 DNA follows: TGTGCCATCAGTGAGGGGACAGGGGAGGCAGATACGCAGTATTTT. Its translation is CAISEGTGEADTQYF.